Below are 6 T cell receptor beta chains sequenced from a single sample in a study of cytomegalovirus exposure and HLA in healthy donors. A multiplex PCR was run with 60 Vbeta primers and 13 Jbeta primers. Clones were sequenced by immunoSEQ multiplex PCR, and TCRdb holds only the in-frame ones, with some missing. The table lists about 190,000 clones, 65% to 75% of them singletons. Material for sequencing was PBMCs. The receptor set was obtained from a man aged 25-40 years in good health and CMV-seropositive.

The CDR3 spells CASSLGPRTSGKIDTQYF. The CDR3 DNA reads as TGTGCCAGCAGCTTAGGGCCTCGGACTAGCGGGAAAATAGATACGCAGTATTTT. This chain connects TRBV7-8 to TRBJ2-3, with 12 bases identical to TRBD2. The CDR3 is made up of 18 amino acids. Germline CDR1 reads SGHVS; CDR2 reads FQNEAQ. V lost 1 base to trimming and J lost 5 bases; unmatched junction nucleotides: 10.

The CDR3: CASSRRGQGWETQYF. The CDR3 DNA follows: TGTGCCAGCAGCCGGAGGGGACAGGGGTGGGAGACCCAGTACTTC. The rearrangement links TRBV5-6 to TRBJ2-5; 10 bases line up with TRBD1. CDR1 is SGHDT and CDR2 is YYEEEE in the germline V gene. The junction had 8 bases not matched to a gene; V was cut back by 4 bases and J by 5 bases. The CDR3 is 15 amino acids.

This clone was observed a single time. The V gene is TRBV6-4, the J gene TRBJ1-5; D ambiguous. The V end was cut by 8 bases, the J end by 6 bases, with 17 bases between. In germline, CDR1 is MRHNA, CDR2 SNTAGT. This CDR3 is built from 14 residues. The CDR3 DNA is TGTGCCAGCTCCGATGATCCTCGGAGTCAGCCCCAGCATTTT. Amino acids: CASSDDPRSQPQHF.

The chain is built from TRBV6-5 and TRBJ2-7, with 8 bases that match TRBD2. Per the germline V gene, CDR1 is MNHEY and CDR2 is SVGAGI. V gave up 0 bases and J gave up 0 bases; unmatched junction bases: 1. This CDR3 is 15 amino acids long. This CDR3 reads CASSYSSGSSYEQYF. CDR3 bases: TGTGCCAGCAGTTACTCGAGCGGGAGCTCCTACGAGCAGTACTTC.

The V call is TRBV6-1, the J call TRBJ2-1; maybe TRBD2 (5 bases). Germline V lookup: CDR1 MNHNS, CDR2 SASEGT. Trimming took 5 bases from V and 0 from J, leaving 11 bases between them. The CDR3 contains 15 residues. The CDR3 sequence is CASSTQRSSYNEQFF. Written as DNA, the CDR3 is TGTGCCAGCAGTACCCAGCGGAGCTCCTACAATGAGCAGTTCTTC.

The chain combines TRBV7-8 with TRBJ2-1; possible D gene TRBD1, 6 bases. The CDR3 spans 14 residues. The V gene's germline CDR1 is SGHVS and CDR2 FQNEAQ. The ends were cut back, 4 bases at V and 7 bases at J, with 14 bases in the middle. The CDR3 is CASSSPRGGNEQFF. For the CDR3, the DNA is TGTGCCAGCAGCTCCCCCCGAGGGGGAAATGAGCAGTTCTTC. Complete variable domain (other parts from reference TRBV7-8 and TRBJ2-1): GAGVSQSPRYKVAKRGQDVALRCDPISGHVSLFWYQQALGQGPEFLTYFQNEAQLDKSGLPSDRFFAERPEGSVSTLKIQRTQQEDSAVYLCASSSPRGGNEQFFGPGTRLTVL.